These T cell receptor beta chains were read from a single sample in a study of blood T cells in healthy people across ages. TCRdb re-analysed the 5' RACE reads in MiXCR, keeping a single row per CDR3 protein. The sample has some 1.1 million distinct CDR3 sequences; 35% to 45% are singletons. The sample consisted of blood. These receptors all stem from a young man in good health. Both conserved end residues are part of each CDR3. D genes are given only for firm matches. The listing skips clone size in some rows; elsewhere it reads once, few, many or a size class.

d_call	j_call	clone_size	v_call	cdr3_nt	cdr3_aa
TRBD1	TRBJ2-7	few	TRBV20-1	TGCAGTGCGTACCGGGACAGCTCCTACGAGCAGTACTTC	CSAYRDSSYEQYF
NA	TRBJ2-7	NA	TRBV20-1	TGCAGTGCTAGAGATCAGATGGGATTTCACGAGCAGTACTTC	CSARDQMGFHEQYF
NA	TRBJ1-4	few	TRBV20-1	TGCAGTGCTAGGAGGGTTGAAGAAAAACTGTTTTTT	CSARRVEEKLFF
NA	TRBJ2-1	NA	TRBV28	TGTGCCAGCAGTTGGACAGTCCCGGACTATGAGCAGTTCTTC	CASSWTVPDYEQFF
NA	TRBJ2-5	NA	TRBV7-2	TGTGCCAGCAGCTTAGATTCCTCCCGAGAGACCCAGTACTTC	CASSLDSSRETQYF
TRBD1	TRBJ1-1	few	TRBV7-2	TGTGCCAGCAGCCCGGACAGGGGAAATATCGTGAGGACTGAAGCTTTCTTT	CASSPDRGNIVRTEAFF
NA	TRBJ2-5	NA	TRBV5-6	TGTGCCAGCAGCTTGAGCGTGGGAAGGCAAGAGACCCAGTACTTC	CASSLSVGRQETQYF
TRBD2	TRBJ2-7	few	TRBV7-6	TGTGCCAGCAGCTTAGCGGGGGGGTCCGACGAGCAGTACTTC	CASSLAGGSDEQYF
TRBD2	TRBJ2-1	many	TRBV9	TGTGCCAGCAGCGTAGAACCGCGGACTAGCGATGGTGAGCAGTTCTTC	CASSVEPRTSDGEQFF
NA	TRBJ1-5	few	TRBV12-3/TRBV12-4	TGTGCCAGCAGTTTTAGTGAGTCGGGGGTTCTCAATCAGCCCCAGCATTTT	CASSFSESGVLNQPQHF
NA	TRBJ1-2	NA	TRBV7-2	TGTGCCAGCAGCACCTTCGGGGGCCCAAACTATGGCTACACCTTC	CASSTFGGPNYGYTF
TRBD1	TRBJ2-7	few	TRBV6-5	TGTGCCAGCAGTTACTCCGGGACAGGGACGGATGAGCAGTACTTC	CASSYSGTGTDEQYF
TRBD1	TRBJ1-2	NA	TRBV28	TGTGCCAGCGATCAGGGGGAGGTCGACTATGGCTACACCTTC	CASDQGEVDYGYTF
NA	TRBJ1-2	few	TRBV6-5	TGTGCCAGCAGTTACCCCGCCCGGGGGCGGGACTATGGCTACACCTTC	CASSYPARGRDYGYTF
TRBD2	TRBJ2-3	NA	TRBV29-1	TGCAGCGTTGATCCTGGGGTAGCGGGGGGCACAGATACGCAGTATTTT	CSVDPGVAGGTDTQYF
NA	TRBJ1-2	few	TRBV29-1	TGCAGCCACACGACAGGTTCCGGCTACACCTTC	CSHTTGSGYTF
NA	TRBJ1-6	NA	TRBV10-3	TGTGCCATCAGTGATCCAGACGCTTCACCCCTCCACTTT	CAISDPDASPLHF
NA	TRBJ1-2	few	TRBV12-3/TRBV12-4	TGTGCCAGCAGTTTCGTAGGACAAAACTATGGCTACACCTTC	CASSFVGQNYGYTF
TRBD1	TRBJ2-3	NA	TRBV2	TGTGCCAGCAGTGAACTCGGGACAGGTGCTGGAGATACGCAGTATTTT	CASSELGTGAGDTQYF
NA	TRBJ2-1	few	TRBV5-6	TGTGCCAGCAGCTTTGGGCAGGCACTTGGCAATGAGCAGTTCTTC	CASSFGQALGNEQFF
NA	TRBJ1-5	NA	TRBV25-1	TGTGCCAGCAGTGAATATTTTGGTCAGCCCCAGCATTTT	CASSEYFGQPQHF
TRBD2	TRBJ2-5	few	TRBV7-2	TGTGCCAGCAGCCGGGGACTACCCCAAGAGACCCAGTACTTC	CASSRGLPQETQYF
NA	TRBJ1-6	few	TRBV6-5	TGTGCCAGCACACGGGGGTCCTATAATTCACCCCTCCACTTT	CASTRGSYNSPLHF
TRBD2	TRBJ2-1	NA	TRBV20-1	TGCAGTGCTAGACTTCCGCGGGGGGGAGACAATGAGCAGTTCTTC	CSARLPRGGDNEQFF
NA	TRBJ2-7	NA	TRBV20-1	TGCAGTGCTAGAGATCGCGCGACCGGGCCCTACGAGCAGTACTTC	CSARDRATGPYEQYF
NA	TRBJ2-5	NA	TRBV12-5	TGTGCTAGTGGCCGCGTAGAGGGAGACTTGTGGGAGACCCAGTACTTC	CASGRVEGDLWETQYF
NA	TRBJ1-4	NA	TRBV7-9	TGTGCCAGCAGCCCGACGGACTGGAGTATGACTAATGAAAAACTGTTTTTT	CASSPTDWSMTNEKLFF
NA	TRBJ2-5	NA	TRBV4-1	TGCGCCAGCAGCCAACTCCCAGAGACCCAGTACTTC	CASSQLPETQYF
NA	TRBJ2-5	NA	TRBV6-2/TRBV6-3	TGTGCCAGCAGTTCCCGACAGTTCCAAGAGACCCAGTACTTC	CASSSRQFQETQYF
NA	TRBJ2-7	few	TRBV27	TGTGCCAGCAGCATCAAGGACGGCTACGAGCAGTACTTC	CASSIKDGYEQYF
TRBD1	TRBJ1-5	NA	TRBV25-1	TGTGCCAGCAGTGAATTAACAGGGGATCAGCCCCAGCATTTT	CASSELTGDQPQHF
NA	TRBJ1-5	NA	TRBV6-2/TRBV6-3	TGTGCCAGCATGAGCGGCGGTTACAATCAGCCCCAGCATTTT	CASMSGGYNQPQHF
TRBD2	TRBJ2-5	NA	TRBV11-2	TGTGCCAGCACCTCACCCCTAGCGGGGGGGCACAATGAGCAGTACTTC	CASTSPLAGGHNEQYF
NA	TRBJ2-3	NA	TRBV7-6	TGTGCCAGCAGTTTACCATATGGGAGCTCTAGCACAGATACGCAGTATTTT	CASSLPYGSSSTDTQYF
NA	TRBJ1-5	once	TRBV20-1	TGCAGTGCTATAAACAGCAATCAGCCCCAGCATTTT	CSAINSNQPQHF
NA	TRBJ2-3	NA	TRBV12-3/TRBV12-4	TGTGCCAGCAGTTTAGTGGGCAGAAGGGGCACAGATACGCAGTATTTT	CASSLVGRRGTDTQYF
NA	TRBJ1-6	few	TRBV7-9	TGTGCCAGCAGCTTAACAGGGATCCCCCTCCACTTT	CASSLTGIPLHF
NA	TRBJ1-1	NA	TRBV2	TGTGCCAGCAGTGAAGAATGGAACACTGAAGCTTTCTTT	CASSEEWNTEAFF
NA	TRBJ2-5	NA	TRBV3-1	TGTGCCAGCAGCCAAGATTGGGAAACGAGGGAGACCCAGTACTTC	CASSQDWETRETQYF
NA	TRBJ2-5	NA	TRBV20-1	TGCAGTGCTAGAGATCCCTGGGTAGCGGTCGAGACCCAGTACTTC	CSARDPWVAVETQYF
TRBD1	TRBJ1-2	once	TRBV2	TGTGCCAGCAGTGAATCAGGGGGCTTCAGCTATGGCTACACCTTC	CASSESGGFSYGYTF
NA	TRBJ1-1	NA	TRBV6-1	TGTGCCAGCAGTTCCTTTCGCGGACCGAATGAAGCTTTCTTT	CASSSFRGPNEAFF
NA	TRBJ1-2	few	TRBV4-2	TGTGCCAGCAGCCAAGATTTGCAGGTCTATGGCTACACCTTC	CASSQDLQVYGYTF
NA	TRBJ1-2	NA	TRBV6-2/TRBV6-3	TGTGCCAGCAGTGACGGAGCCGGTACGTTTGGCTACACCTTC	CASSDGAGTFGYTF
NA	TRBJ2-7	NA	TRBV7-2	TGTGCCAGCAGCCCGGGACTTACCTCCCACGAGCAGTACTTC	CASSPGLTSHEQYF